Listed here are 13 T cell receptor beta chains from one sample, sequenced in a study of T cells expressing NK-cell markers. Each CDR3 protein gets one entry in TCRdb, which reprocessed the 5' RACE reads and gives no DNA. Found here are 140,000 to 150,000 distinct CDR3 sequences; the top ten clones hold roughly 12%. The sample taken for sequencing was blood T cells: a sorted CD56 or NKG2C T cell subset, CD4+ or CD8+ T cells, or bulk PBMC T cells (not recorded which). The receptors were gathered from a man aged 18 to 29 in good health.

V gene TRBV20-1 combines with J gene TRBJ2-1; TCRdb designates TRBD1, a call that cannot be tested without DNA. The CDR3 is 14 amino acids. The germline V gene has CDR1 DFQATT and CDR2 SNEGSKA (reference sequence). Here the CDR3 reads CSVPGPVKNNEQFF.

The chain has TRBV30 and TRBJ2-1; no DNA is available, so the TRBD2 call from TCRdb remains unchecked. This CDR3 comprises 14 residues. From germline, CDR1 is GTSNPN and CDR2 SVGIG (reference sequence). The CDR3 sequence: CAWRLAGAYNEQFF. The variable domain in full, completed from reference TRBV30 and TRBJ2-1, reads SQTIHQWPATLVQPVGSPLSLECTVEGTSNPNLYWYRQAAGRGLQLLFYSVGIGQISSEVPQNLSASRPQDRQFILSSKKLLLSDSGFYLCAWRLAGAYNEQFFGPGTRLTVL.

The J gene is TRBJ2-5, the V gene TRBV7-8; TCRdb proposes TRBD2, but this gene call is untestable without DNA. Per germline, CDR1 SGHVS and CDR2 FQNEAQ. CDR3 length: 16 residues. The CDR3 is CASSYGISGRQETQYF.

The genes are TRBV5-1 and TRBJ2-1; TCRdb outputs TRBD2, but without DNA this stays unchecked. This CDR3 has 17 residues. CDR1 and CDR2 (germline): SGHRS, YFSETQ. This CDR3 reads CASSLGGSLAVYNEQFF.

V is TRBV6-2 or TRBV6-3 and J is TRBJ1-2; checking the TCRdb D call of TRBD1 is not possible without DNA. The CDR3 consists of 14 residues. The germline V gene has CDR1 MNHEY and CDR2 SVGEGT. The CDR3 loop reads CASSPGQANYGYTF.

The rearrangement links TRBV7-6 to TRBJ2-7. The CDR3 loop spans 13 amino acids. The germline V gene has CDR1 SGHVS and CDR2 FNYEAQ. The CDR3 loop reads CASSLELSYEQYF. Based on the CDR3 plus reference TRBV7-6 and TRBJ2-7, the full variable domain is GAGVSQSPRYKVTKRGQDVALRCDPISGHVSLYWYRQALGQGPEFLTYFNYEAQQDKSGLPNDRFSAERPEGSISTLTIQRTEQRDSAMYRCASSLELSYEQYFGPGTRLTVT.

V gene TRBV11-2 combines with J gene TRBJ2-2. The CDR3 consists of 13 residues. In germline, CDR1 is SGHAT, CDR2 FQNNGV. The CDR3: CASSLWPAGELFF.

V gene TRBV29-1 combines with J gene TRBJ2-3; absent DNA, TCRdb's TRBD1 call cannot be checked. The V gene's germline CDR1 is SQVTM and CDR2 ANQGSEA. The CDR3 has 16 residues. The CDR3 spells CSVPPRDSLSTDTQYF.

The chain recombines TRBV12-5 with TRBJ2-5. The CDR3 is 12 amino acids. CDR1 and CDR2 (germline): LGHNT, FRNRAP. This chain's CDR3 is CASGLDAETQYF.

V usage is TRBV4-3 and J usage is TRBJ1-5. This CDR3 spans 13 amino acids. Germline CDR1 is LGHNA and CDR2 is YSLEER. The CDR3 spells CASSRGGGQPQHF.

This chain's CDR3 is CASSETSGRVSTDTQYF. The J gene is TRBJ2-3, the V gene TRBV6-1; the TCRdb call, TRBD2, lacks DNA for checking. The CDR3 loop spans 17 amino acids. Germline V gene sequence: CDR1 MNHNS, CDR2 SASEGT.

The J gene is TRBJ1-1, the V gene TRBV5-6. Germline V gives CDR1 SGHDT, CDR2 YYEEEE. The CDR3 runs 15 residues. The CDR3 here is CASSLDRVADTEAFF.

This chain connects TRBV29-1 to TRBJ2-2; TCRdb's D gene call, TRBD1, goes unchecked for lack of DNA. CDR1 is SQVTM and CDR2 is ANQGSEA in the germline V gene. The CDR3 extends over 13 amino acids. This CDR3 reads CSVGTVSTGELFF.